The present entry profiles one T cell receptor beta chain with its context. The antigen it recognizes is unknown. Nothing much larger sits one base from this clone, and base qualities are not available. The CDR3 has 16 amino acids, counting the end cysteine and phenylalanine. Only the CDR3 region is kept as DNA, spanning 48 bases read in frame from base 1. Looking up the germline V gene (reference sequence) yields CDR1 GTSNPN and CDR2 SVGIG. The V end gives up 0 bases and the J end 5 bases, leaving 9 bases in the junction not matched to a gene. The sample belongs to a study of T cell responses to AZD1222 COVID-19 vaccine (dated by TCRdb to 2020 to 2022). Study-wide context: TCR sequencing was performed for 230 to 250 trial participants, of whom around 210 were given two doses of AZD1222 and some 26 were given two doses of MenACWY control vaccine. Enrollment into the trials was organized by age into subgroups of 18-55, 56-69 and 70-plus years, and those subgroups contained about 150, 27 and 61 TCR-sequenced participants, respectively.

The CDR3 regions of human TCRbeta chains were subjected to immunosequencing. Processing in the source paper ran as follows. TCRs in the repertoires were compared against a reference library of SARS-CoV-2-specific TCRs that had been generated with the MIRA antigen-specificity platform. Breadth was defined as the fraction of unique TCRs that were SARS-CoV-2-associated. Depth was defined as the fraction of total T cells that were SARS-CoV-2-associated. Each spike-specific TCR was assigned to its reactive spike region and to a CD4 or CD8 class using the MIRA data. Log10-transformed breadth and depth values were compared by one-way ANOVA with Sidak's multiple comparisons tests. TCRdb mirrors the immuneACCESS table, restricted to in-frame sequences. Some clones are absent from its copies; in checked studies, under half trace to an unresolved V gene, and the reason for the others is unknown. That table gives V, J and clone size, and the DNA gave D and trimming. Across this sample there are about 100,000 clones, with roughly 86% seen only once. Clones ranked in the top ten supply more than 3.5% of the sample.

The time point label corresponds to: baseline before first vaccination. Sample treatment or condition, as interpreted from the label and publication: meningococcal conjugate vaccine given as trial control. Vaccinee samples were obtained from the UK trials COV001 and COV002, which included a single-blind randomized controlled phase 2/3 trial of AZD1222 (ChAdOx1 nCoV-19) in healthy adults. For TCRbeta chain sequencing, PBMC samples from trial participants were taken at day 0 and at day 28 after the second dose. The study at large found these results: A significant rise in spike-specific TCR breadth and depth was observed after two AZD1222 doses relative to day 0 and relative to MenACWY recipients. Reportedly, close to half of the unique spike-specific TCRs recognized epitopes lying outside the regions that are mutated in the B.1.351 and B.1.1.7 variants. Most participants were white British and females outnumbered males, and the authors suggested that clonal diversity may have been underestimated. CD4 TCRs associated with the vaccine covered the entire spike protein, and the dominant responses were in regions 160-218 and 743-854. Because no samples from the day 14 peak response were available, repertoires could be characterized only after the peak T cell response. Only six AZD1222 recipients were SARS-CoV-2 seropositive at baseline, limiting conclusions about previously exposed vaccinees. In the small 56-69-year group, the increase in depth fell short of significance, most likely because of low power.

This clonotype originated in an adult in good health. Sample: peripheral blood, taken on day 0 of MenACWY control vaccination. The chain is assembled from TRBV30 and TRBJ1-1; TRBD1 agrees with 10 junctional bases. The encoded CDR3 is CAWSVPATGGGTEAFF. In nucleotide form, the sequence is TGTGCCTGGAGTGTACCCGCGACAGGGGGCGGGACTGAAGCTTTCTTT.